This TCR beta chain was retrieved from a study of PD-L1 blockade in urothelial cancer. Study-wide background: The year 2014 saw patients start atezolizumab, 1,200 mg intravenously every 3 weeks. At 3 weeks (second dose) and 6 weeks after starting treatment, blood was analyzed.

Each patient gave between 1 and 8 samples, pretreatment and on-treatment. CDR1 SQVTM and CDR2 ANQGSEA come from the germline V gene. The CDR3 loop spans 13 amino acids. Trimming shortened V by 6 bases and J by 2 bases, and 12 bases separated the two germline ends. Here immunoSEQ multiplex PCR was the method, and the copy in TCRdb shows in-frame clones only, minus some. The table shows around 100,000 clones, with around 85% occurring only once. The J gene is TRBJ2-3, the V gene TRBV29-1; maybe TRBD1 (6 bases). The clonotype comes from a man between 50 and 59 years old with urothelial cancer. The sequenced sample was PBMCs, obtained around atezolizumab (anti-PD-L1) treatment. CDR3 in amino acids: CSVYRENTDTQYF. The CDR3 DNA sequence: TGCAGCGTGTACAGGGAAAACACAGATACGCAGTATTTT.